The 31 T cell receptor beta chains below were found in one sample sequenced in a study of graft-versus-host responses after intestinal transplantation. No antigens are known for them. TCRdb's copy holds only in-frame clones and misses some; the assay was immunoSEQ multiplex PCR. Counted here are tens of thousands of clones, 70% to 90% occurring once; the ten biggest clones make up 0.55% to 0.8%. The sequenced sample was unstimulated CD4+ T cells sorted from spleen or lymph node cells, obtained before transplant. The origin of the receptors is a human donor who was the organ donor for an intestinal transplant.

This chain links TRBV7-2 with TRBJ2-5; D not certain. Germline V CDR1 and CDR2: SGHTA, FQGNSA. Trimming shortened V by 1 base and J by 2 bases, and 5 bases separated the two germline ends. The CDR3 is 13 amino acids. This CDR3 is CASSLVVQETQYF. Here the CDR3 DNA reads TGTGCCAGCAGCTTAGTAGTTCAAGAGACCCAGTACTTC. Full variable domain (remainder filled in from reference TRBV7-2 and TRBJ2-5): GAGVSQSPSNKVTEKGKDVELRCDPISGHTALYWYRQSLGQGLEFLIYFQGNSAPDKSGLPSDRFSAERTGGSVSTLTIQRTQQEDSAVYLCASSLVVQETQYFGPGTRLLVL.

This CDR3 is CSSGLTDTQYF. In DNA, the CDR3 is TGCAGTTCGGGATTGACAGATACGCAGTATTTT. The J gene is TRBJ2-3, the V gene TRBV20-1; D is perhaps TRBD2 (5 bases). The V gene lost 8 bases and the J gene lost 3 bases, with 9 bases spanning the gap. The CDR3 is 11 amino acids. CDR1 is DFQATT, CDR2 SNEGSKA, per germline (reference sequence).

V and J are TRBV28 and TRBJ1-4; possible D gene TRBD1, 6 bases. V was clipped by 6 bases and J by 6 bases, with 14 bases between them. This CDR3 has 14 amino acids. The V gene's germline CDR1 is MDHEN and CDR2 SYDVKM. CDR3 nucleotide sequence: TGTGCCAGCAGCCTGGACAGTTTTGATGAAAAACTGTTTTTT. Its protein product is CASSLDSFDEKLFF. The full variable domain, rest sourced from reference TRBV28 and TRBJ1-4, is DVKVTQSSRYLVKRTGEKVFLECVQDMDHENMFWYRQDPGLGLRLIYFSYDVKMKEKGDIPEGYSVSREKKERFSLILESASTNQTSMYLCASSLDSFDEKLFFGSGTQLSVL.

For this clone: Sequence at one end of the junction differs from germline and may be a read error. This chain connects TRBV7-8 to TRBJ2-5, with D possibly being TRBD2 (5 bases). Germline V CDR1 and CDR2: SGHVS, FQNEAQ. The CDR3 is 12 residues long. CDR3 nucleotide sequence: TGTGCCAGCAGCTTAGGTCGTGGGAGTTGGAACTTC. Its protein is CASSLGRGSWNF. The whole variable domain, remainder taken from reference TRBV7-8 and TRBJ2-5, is GAGVSQSPRYKVAKRGQDVALRCDPISGHVSLFWYQQALGQGPEFLTYFQNEAQLDKSGLPSDRFFAERPEGSVSTLKIQRTQQEDSAVYLCASSLGRGSWNFGPGTRLLVL.

The CDR3 bases are TGCGCCAGCAGCCAAGATGGGTCAGGGGCTAGCATTCAGTACTTC. Its translation is CASSQDGSGASIQYF. The chain employs TRBV4-3 and TRBJ2-4, with D tentatively TRBD1 (6 bases). Trimming took 0 bases from V and 9 from J, leaving 15 bases between them. The CDR3 is made up of 15 amino acids. Germline CDR1 LGHNA, CDR2 YSLEER.

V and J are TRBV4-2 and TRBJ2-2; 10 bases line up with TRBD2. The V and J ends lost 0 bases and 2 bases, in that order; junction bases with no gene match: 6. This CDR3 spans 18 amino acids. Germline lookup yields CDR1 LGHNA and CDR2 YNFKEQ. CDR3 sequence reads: CASSQDSPSGRNTGELFF. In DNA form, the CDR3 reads TGTGCCAGCAGCCAAGATAGCCCTAGCGGGAGAAACACCGGGGAGCTGTTTTTT.

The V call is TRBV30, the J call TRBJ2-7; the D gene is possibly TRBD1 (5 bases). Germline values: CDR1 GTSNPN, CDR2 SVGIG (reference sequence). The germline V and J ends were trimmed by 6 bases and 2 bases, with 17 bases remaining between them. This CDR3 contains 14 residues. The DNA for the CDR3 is TGTGCCTGTGTCCCGACAGAGCTGGCCTACGAGCAGTACTTC. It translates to CACVPTELAYEQYF.

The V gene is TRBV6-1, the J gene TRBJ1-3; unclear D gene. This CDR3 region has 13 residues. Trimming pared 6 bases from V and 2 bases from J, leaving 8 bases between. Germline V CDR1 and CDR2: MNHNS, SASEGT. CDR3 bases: TGTGCCAGCAGCCCACAGCCTGGAAACACCATATATTTT. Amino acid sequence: CASSPQPGNTIYF.

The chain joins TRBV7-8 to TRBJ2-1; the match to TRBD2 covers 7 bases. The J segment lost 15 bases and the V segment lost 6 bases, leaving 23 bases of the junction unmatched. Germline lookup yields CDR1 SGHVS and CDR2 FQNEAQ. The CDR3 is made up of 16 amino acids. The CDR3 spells CASSPANLGTIISWFF. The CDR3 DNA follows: TGTGCCAGCAGTCCAGCAAACCTCGGGACTATTATAAGTTGGTTCTTC.

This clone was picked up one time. As DNA, the CDR3 is TGTGCCAGCAGTTTACACCGGACAGACCTCTACGAGCAGTACTTC. It encodes CASSLHRTDLYEQYF. V usage is TRBV27 and J usage is TRBJ2-7; D is perhaps TRBD1 (6 bases). V lost 2 bases and J lost 3, with 14 bases in between. The CDR3 contains 15 residues. Germline V gene sequence: CDR1 MNHEY, CDR2 SMNVEV (reference sequence).

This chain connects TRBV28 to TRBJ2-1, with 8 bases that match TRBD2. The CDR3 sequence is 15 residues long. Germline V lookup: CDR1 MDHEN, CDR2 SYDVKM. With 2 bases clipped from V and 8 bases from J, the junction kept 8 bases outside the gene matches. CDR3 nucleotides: TGTGCCAGCAGTTTAGGGGGGACTAGGGAGGATGAGCAGTTCTTC. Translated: CASSLGGTREDEQFF.

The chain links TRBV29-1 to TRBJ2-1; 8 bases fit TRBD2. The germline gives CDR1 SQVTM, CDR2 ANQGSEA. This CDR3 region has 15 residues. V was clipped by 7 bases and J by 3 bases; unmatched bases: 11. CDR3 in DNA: TGCAGCGACCAGGGGTTGAGCGGGAGCTACAATGAGCAGTTCTTC. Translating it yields CSDQGLSGSYNEQFF.

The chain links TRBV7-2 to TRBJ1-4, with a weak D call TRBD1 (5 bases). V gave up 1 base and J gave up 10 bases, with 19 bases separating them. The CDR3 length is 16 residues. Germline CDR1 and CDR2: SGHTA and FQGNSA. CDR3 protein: CASSLDPSGSLSKLFF. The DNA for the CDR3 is TGTGCCAGCAGCTTAGATCCCTCAGGGTCTCTTTCAAAACTGTTTTTT.

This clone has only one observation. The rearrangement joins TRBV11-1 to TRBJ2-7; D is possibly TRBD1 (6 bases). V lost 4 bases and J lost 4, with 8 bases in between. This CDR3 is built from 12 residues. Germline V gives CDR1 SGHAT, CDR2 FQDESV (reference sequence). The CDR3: CASSSTGYEQYF. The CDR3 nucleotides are TGTGCCAGCAGCTCCACAGGGTACGAGCAGTACTTC.

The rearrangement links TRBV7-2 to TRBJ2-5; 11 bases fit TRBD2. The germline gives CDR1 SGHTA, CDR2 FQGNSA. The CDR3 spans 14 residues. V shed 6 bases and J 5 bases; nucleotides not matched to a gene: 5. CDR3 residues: CASSSIAGGETQYF. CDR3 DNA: TGTGCCAGCAGTTCAATAGCGGGGGGGGAGACCCAGTACTTC.

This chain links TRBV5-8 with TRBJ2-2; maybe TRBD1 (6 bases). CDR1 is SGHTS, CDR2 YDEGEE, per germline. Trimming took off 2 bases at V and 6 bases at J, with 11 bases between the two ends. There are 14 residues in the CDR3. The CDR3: CASSLISGAGELFF. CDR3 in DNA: TGTGCCAGCAGCTTAATATCAGGGGCCGGGGAGCTGTTTTTT.

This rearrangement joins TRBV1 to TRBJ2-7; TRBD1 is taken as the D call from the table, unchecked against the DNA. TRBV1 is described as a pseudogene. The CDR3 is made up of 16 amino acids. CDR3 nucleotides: TGCACCAGCAGCGCAAGCCTGGGACATGATACCTACGAGCAGTACTTC. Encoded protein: CTSSASLGHDTYEQYF.

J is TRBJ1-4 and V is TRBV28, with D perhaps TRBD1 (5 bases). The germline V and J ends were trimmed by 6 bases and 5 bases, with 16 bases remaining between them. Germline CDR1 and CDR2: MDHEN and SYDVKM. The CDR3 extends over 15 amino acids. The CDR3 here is CASSWRSGGNEKLFF. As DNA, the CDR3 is TGTGCCAGCAGCTGGCGGAGTGGGGGGAATGAAAAACTGTTTTTT.

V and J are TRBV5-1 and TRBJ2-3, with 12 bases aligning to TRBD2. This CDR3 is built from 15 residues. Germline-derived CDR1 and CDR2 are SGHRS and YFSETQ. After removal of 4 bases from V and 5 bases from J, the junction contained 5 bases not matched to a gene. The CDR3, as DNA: TGCGCCAGCAGCCGACTAGCGGGAGTAGAAGATACGCAGTATTTT. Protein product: CASSRLAGVEDTQYF. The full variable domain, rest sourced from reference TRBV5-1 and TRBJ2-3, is KAGVTQTPRYLIKTRGQQVTLSCSPISGHRSVSWYQQTPGQGLQFLFEYFSETQRNKGNFPGRFSGRQFSNSRSEMNVSTLELGDSALYLCASSRLAGVEDTQYFGPGTRLTVL.

The CDR3: CASTTGNPNQPQHF. The CDR3 DNA reads as TGTGCCAGCACCACAGGGAACCCAAATCAGCCCCAGCATTTT. The rearrangement joins TRBV6-5 to TRBJ1-5; a weak D match, TRBD1 (6 bases). With 7 bases removed from V and 4 bases from J, the gap between germline ends came to 14 bases. Germline values: CDR1 MNHEY, CDR2 SVGAGI. The CDR3 runs to 14 residues.

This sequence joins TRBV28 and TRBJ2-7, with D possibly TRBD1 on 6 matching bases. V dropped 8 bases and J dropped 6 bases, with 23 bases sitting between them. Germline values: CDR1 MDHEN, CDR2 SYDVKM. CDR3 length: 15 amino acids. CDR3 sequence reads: CASLGGARGRGEQYF. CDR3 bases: TGTGCCAGCCTGGGTGGGGCCAGGGGTCGTGGCGAGCAGTACTTC.

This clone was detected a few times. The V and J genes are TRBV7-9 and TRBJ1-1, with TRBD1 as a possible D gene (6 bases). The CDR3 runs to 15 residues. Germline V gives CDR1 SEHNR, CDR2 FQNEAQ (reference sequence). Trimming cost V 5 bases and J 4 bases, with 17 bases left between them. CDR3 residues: CASSPGGGGGTEAFF. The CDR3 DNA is TGTGCCAGCAGCCCCGGTGGGGGCGGGGGCACTGAAGCTTTCTTT.

The CDR3 region is CASSLRGREASYNEQFF. DNA for the CDR3: TGTGCCAGCAGCTTAAGAGGGCGGGAGGCGTCCTACAATGAGCAGTTCTTC. The chain has TRBV7-3 and TRBJ2-1; TRBD2 matches 8 bases. V lost 1 base, J lost 1 base, and 6 bases stayed unmatched. The germline V gene encodes CDR1 SGHTA and CDR2 FQGTGA. The CDR3 consists of 17 residues.

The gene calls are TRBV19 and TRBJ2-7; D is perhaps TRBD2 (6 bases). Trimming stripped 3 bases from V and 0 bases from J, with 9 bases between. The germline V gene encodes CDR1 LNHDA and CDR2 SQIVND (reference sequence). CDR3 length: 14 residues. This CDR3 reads CASSMRDGSYEQYF. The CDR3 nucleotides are TGTGCCAGTAGTATGCGGGACGGCTCCTACGAGCAGTACTTC.

CDR3 loop: CASTQEGLANTGELFF. CDR3 in DNA: TGTGCCAGCACCCAAGAGGGACTAGCGAACACCGGGGAGCTGTTTTTT. V and J are TRBV2 and TRBJ2-2; 8 nucleotides align to TRBD2. The ends lost 7 bases at V and 0 bases at J; junction bases unmatched: 7. In germline, CDR1 is SNHLY, CDR2 FYNNEI. This CDR3 is 16 amino acids long.

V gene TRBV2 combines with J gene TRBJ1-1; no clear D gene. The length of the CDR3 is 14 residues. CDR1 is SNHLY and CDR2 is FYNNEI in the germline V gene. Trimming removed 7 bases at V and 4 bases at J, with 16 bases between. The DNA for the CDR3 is TGTGCCAGCACTCTCGCGTCCTCGGGCACTGAAGCTTTCTTT. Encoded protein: CASTLASSGTEAFF.

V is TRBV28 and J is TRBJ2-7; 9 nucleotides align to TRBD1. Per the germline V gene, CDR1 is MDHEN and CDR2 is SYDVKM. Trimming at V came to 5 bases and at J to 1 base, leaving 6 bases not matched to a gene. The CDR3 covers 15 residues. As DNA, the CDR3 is TGTGCCAGCAGTGCCACAGGGGGCAGTTCCTACGAGCAGTACTTC. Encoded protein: CASSATGGSSYEQYF.

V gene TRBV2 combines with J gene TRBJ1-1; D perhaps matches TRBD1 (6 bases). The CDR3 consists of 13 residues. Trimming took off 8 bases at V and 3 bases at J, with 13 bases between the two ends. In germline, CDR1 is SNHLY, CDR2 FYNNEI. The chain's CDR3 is CASGVQGYTEAFF. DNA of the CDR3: TGTGCCAGCGGCGTTCAGGGGTACACTGAAGCTTTCTTT.

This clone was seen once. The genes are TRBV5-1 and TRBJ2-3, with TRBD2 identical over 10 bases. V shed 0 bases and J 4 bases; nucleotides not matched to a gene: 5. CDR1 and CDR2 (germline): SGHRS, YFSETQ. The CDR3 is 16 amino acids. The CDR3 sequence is CASSLGGTSEADTQYF. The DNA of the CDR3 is TGCGCCAGCAGCTTGGGAGGGACTAGCGAAGCAGATACGCAGTATTTT.

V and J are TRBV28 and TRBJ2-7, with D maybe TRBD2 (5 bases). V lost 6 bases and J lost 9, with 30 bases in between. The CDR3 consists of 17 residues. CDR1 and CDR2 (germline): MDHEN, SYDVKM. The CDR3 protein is CASRGLVLSSTLYGQYF. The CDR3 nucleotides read TGTGCCAGCAGAGGACTCGTATTATCCTCTACCCTCTATGGGCAGTACTTC.

The DNA of the CDR3 is TGTGCCAGCAGTGAAGCGTTCCGGGGAGGCTTGAGGGGTTACGAGCAGTACTTC. Amino acid sequence: CASSEAFRGGLRGYEQYF. This chain uses TRBV6-1 with TRBJ2-7; D is perhaps TRBD2 (6 bases). V shed 0 bases and J shed 4 bases, with 22 bases lying between them. CDR1 is MNHNS, CDR2 SASEGT, per germline. The CDR3 has 18 residues.